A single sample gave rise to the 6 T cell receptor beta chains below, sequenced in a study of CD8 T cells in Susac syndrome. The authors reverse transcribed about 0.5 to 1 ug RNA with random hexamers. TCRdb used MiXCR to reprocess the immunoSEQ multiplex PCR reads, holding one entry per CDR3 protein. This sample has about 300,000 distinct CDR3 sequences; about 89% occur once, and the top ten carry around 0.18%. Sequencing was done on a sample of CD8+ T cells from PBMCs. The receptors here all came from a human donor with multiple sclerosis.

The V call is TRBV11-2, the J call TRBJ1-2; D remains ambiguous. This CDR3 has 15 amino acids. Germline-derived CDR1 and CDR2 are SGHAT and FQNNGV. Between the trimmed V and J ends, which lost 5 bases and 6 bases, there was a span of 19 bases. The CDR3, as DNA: TGTGCCAGCAGCCCCGTCCACGAAACCCACGATGGCTACACCTTC. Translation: CASSPVHETHDGYTF.

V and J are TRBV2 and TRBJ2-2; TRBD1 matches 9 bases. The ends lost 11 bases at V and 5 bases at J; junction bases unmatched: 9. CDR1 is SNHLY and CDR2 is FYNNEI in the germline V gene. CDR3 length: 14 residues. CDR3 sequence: CAATGTGFTGELFF. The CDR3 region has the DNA TGTGCCGCTACCGGGACAGGGTTTACCGGGGAGCTGTTTTTT.

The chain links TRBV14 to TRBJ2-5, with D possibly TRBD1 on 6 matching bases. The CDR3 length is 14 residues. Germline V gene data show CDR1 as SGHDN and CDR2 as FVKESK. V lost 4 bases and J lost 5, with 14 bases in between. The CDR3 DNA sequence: TGTGCCAGCAGCCTCTTACAGGGTTGGGAGACCCAGTACTTC. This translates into CASSLLQGWETQYF.

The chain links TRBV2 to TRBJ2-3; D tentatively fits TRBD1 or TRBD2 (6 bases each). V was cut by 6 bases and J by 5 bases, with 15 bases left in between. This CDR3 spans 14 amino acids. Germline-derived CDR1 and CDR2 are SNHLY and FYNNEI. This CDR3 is CASRFIGGGDTQYF. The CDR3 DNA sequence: TGTGCCAGCAGATTTATAGGGGGAGGAGATACGCAGTATTTT. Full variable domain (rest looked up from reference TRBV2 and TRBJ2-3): EPEVTQTPSHQVTQMGQEVILRCVPISNHLYFYWYRQILGQKVEFLVSFYNNEISEKSEIFDDQFSVERPDGSNFTLKIRSTKLEDSAMYFCASRFIGGGDTQYFGPGTRLTVL.

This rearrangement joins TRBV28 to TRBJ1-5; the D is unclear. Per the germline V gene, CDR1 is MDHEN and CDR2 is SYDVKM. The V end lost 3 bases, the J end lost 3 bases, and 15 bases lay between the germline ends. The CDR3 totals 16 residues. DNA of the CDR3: TGTGCCAGCAGTTTTAGGCGGCCAGGCTACAATCAGCCCCAGCATTTT. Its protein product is CASSFRRPGYNQPQHF. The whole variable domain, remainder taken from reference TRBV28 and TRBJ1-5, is DVKVTQSSRYLVKRTGEKVFLECVQDMDHENMFWYRQDPGLGLRLIYFSYDVKMKEKGDIPEGYSVSREKKERFSLILESASTNQTSMYLCASSFRRPGYNQPQHFGDGTRLSIL.

CDR3 protein: CASSPQGANPYEQYF. The CDR3, as DNA: TGTGCCAGCAGCCCCCAGGGGGCTAACCCCTACGAGCAGTACTTC. This sequence joins TRBV9 and TRBJ2-7; 8 nucleotides align to TRBD1. The V gene end was trimmed by 4 bases and the J gene end by 2 bases; junction bases not matched to a gene: 8. There are 15 residues in the CDR3. Germline V gene lookup returns CDR1 SGDLS and CDR2 YYNGEE. Based on the CDR3 plus reference TRBV9 and TRBJ2-7, the full variable domain is DSGVTQTPKHLITATGQRVTLRCSPRSGDLSVYWYQQSLDQGLQFLIQYYNGEERAKGNILERFSAQQFPDLHSELNLSSLELGDSALYFCASSPQGANPYEQYFGPGTRLTVT.